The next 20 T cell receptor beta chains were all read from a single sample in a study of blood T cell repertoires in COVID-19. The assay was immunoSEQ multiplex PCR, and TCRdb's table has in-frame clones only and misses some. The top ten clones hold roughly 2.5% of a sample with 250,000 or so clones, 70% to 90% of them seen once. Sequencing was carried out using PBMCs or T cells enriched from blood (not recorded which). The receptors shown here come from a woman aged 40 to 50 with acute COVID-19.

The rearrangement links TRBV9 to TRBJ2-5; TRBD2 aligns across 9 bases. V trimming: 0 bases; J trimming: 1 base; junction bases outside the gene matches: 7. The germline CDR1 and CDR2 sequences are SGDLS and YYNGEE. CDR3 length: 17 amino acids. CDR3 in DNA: TGTGCCAGCAGCGTAGGGCTCGCGGGGGGGTCCCAAGAGACCCAGTACTTC. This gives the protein CASSVGLAGGSQETQYF. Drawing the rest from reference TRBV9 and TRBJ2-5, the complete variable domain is DSGVTQTPKHLITATGQRVTLRCSPRSGDLSVYWYQQSLDQGLQFLIQYYNGEERAKGNILERFSAQQFPDLHSELNLSSLELGDSALYFCASSVGLAGGSQETQYFGPGTRLLVL.

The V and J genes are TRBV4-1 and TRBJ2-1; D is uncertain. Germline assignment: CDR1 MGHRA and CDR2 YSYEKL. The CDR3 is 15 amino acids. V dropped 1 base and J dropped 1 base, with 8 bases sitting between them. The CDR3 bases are TGCGCCAGCAGCCAAGGCTGGCCGTCCTACAATGAGCAGTTCTTC. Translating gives CASSQGWPSYNEQFF.

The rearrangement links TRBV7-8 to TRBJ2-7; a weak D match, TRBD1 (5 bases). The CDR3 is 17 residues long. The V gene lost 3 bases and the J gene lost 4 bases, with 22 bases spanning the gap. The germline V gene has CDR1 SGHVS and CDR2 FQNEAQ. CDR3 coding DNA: TGTGCCAGCAGCTTTCGAGCAAGGGGATCCACAGCTTACGAGCAGTACTTC. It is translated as CASSFRARGSTAYEQYF.

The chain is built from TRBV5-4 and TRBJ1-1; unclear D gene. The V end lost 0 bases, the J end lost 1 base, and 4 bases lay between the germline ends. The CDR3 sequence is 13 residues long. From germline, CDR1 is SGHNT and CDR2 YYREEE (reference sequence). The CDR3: CASSLAGNTEAFF. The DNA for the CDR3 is TGTGCCAGCAGCTTGGCAGGGAACACTGAAGCTTTCTTT. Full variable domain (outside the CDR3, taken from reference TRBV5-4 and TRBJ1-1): ETGVTQSPTHLIKTRGQQVTLRCSSQSGHNTVSWYQQALGQGPQFIFQYYREEENGRGNFPPRFSGLQFPNYSSELNVNALELDDSALYLCASSLAGNTEAFFGQGTRLTVV.

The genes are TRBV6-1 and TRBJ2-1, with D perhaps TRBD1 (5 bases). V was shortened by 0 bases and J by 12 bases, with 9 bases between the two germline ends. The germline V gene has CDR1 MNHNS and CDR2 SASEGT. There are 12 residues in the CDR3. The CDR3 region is CASSEAGDRQFF. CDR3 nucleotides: TGTGCCAGCAGTGAAGCCGGCGACAGGCAGTTCTTC.

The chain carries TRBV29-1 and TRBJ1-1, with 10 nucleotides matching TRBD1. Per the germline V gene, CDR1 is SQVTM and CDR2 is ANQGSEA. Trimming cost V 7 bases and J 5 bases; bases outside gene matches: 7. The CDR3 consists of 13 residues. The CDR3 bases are TGCAGCGCTGAGGGACAGGGGAGGACTGAAGCTTTCTTT. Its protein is CSAEGQGRTEAFF.

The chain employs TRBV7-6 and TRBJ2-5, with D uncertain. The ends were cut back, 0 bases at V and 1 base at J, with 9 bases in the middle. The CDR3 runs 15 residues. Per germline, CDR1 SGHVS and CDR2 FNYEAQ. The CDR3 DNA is TGTGCCAGCAGCTTAGCCGCAGCGTCCCAAGAGACCCAGTACTTC. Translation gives CASSLAAASQETQYF. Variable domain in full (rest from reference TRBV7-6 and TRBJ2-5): GAGVSQSPRYKVTKRGQDVALRCDPISGHVSLYWYRQALGQGPEFLTYFNYEAQQDKSGLPNDRFSAERPEGSISTLTIQRTEQRDSAMYRCASSLAAASQETQYFGPGTRLLVL.

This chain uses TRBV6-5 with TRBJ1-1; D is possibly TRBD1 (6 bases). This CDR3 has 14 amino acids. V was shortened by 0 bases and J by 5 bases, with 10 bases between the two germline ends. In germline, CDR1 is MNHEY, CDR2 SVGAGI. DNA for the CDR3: TGTGCCAGCAGTTACTCGGGGGCGGGTACTGAAGCTTTCTTT. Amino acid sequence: CASSYSGAGTEAFF.

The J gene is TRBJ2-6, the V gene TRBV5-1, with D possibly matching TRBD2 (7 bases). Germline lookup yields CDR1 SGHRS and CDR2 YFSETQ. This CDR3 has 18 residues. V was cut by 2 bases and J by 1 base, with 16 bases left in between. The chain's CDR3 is CASSFTEGGPSGANVLTF. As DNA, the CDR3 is TGCGCCAGCAGCTTTACTGAGGGGGGGCCATCTGGGGCCAACGTCCTGACTTTC.

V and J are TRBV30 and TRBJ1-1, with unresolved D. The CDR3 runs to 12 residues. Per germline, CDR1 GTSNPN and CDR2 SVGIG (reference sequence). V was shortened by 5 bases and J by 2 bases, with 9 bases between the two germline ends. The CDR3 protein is CAWGNTNTEAFF. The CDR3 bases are TGTGCCTGGGGCAATACTAACACTGAAGCTTTCTTT.

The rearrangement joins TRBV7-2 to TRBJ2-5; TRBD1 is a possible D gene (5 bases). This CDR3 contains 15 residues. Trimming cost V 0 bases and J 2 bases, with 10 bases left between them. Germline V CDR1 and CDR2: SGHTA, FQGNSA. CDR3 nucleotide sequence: TGTGCCAGCAGCTTAGCCTGGACACTTCAAGAGACCCAGTACTTC. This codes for CASSLAWTLQETQYF.

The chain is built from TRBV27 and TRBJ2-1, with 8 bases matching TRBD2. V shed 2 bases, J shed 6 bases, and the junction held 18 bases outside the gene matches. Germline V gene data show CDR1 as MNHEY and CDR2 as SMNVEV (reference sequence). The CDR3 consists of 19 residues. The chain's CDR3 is CASSLAGGSGRPGGNEQFF. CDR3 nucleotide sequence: TGTGCCAGCAGTTTAGCGGGGGGCTCGGGGCGGCCCGGGGGCAATGAGCAGTTCTTC.

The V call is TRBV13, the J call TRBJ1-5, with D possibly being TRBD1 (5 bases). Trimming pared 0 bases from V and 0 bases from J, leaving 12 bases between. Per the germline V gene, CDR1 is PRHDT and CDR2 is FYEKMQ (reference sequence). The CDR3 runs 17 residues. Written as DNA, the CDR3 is TGTGCCAGCAGCTTAGGACTACAGGATAATAGCAATCAGCCCCAGCATTTT. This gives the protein CASSLGLQDNSNQPQHF.

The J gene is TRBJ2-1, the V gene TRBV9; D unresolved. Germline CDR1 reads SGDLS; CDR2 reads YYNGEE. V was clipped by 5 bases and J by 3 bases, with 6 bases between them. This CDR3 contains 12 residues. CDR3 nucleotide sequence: TGTGCCAGCAGTTTAGACTACAATGAGCAGTTCTTC. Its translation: CASSLDYNEQFF.

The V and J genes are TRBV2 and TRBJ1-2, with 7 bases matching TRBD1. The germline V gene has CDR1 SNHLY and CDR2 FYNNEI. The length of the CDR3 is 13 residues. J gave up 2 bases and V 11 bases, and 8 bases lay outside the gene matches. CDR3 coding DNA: TGTGCCGGCACCGGGACAGAAAACTATGGCTACACCTTC. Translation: CAGTGTENYGYTF.

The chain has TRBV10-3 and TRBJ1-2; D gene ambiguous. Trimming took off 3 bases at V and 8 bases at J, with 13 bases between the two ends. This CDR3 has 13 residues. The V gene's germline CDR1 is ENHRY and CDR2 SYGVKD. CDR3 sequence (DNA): TGTGCCATCAGTGACAGAACCTTATCGGGCTACACCTTC. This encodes CAISDRTLSGYTF.

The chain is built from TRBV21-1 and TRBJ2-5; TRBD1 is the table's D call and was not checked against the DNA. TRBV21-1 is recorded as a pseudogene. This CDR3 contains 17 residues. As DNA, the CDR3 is TGTGCCAGCAGCAAATCCCTGGACAGGGGCCCACAAGAGACCCAGTACTTC. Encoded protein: CASSKSLDRGPQETQYF.

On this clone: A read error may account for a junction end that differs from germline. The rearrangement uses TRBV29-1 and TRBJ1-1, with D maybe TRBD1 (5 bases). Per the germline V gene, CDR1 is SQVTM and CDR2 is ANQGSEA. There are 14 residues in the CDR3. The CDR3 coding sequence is TGCAGCGTAGAAGGGTACCCGGGGGGCACTGAAGCTTTCTTT. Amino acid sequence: CSVEGYPGGTEAFF. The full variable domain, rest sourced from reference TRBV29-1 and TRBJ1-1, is SAVISQKPSRDICQRGTSLTIQCQVDSQVTMMFWYRQQPGQSLTLIATANQGSEATYESGFVIDKFPISRPNLTFSTLTVSNMSPEDSSIYLCSVEGYPGGTEAFFGQGTRLTVV.

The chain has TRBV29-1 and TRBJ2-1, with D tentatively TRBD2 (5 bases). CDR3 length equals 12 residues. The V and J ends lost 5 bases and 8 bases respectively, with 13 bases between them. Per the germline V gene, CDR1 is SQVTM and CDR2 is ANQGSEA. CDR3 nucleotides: TGCAGCGTTAGCGGCGGGTATGATGAGCAGTTCTTC. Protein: CSVSGGYDEQFF.

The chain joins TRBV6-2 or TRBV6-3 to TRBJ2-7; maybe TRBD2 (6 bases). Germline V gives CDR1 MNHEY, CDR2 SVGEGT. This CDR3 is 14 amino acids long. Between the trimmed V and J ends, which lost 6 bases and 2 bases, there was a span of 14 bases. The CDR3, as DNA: TGTGCCAGCAGCCGTGGCGGGGAAGCCTACGAGCAGTACTTC. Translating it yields CASSRGGEAYEQYF.